The T cell receptor (beta chain) under discussion was sequenced for a study of blood T cell repertoires in COVID-19. This CDR3 has 11 residues. Germline trimming cut 6 bases from V and 6 bases from J; bases unmatched to any gene: 3. Germline V gene sequence: CDR1 DFQATT, CDR2 SNEGSKA (reference sequence). This clone was counted only a few times. This specimen includes other DNA sequences encoding the same CDR3. Measured with immunoSEQ multiplex PCR; TCRdb has only the in-frame clones, and not every one. The data show around 230,000 clones, about 80% seen once. The clonotype originates from a woman of 80 years or more with acute or convalescent COVID-19. V and J are TRBV20-1 and TRBJ1-1, with 8 bases lining up with TRBD1. Sequencing was performed on peripheral blood. The DNA of the CDR3 is TGCAGTGCACGGGGACAGGCTGAAGCTTTCTTT. This gives the protein CSARGQAEAFF.